The source of this TCR beta chain is a study of post-analysis software for immune sequencing data. Looked up from germline, CDR1 is DFQATT and CDR2 is SNEGSKA (reference sequence). The CDR3 extends over 15 amino acids. For this clonotype: Its antigen is unknown.

Presence of unique molecular identifiers characterized the TCR beta cDNA libraries. TCRdb reprocessed the PCR reads via MiXCR and lists one record per CDR3 protein. The sample carries about 570,000 distinct CDR3 sequences, roughly 34% recorded once. Study-wide results and caveats: Relative to controls, patients had 5 or 6 TRBV segments at higher frequency, with TRBV5-6, TRBV5-1 and TRBV20-1 among these.

The V and J genes are TRBV20-1 and TRBJ2-5, with 9 bases that match TRBD2. The DNA end favors TRBJ2-7, so the J call may be wrong. The source of this sequence is a girl between 2 and 17 years old with multiple sclerosis. Sequencing used blood. The CDR3 spells CSARDGRRGGREQYF. In nucleotides, the CDR3 is TGCAGTGCTAGAGATGGTAGGCGGGGGGGCCGCGAGCAGTACTTC.